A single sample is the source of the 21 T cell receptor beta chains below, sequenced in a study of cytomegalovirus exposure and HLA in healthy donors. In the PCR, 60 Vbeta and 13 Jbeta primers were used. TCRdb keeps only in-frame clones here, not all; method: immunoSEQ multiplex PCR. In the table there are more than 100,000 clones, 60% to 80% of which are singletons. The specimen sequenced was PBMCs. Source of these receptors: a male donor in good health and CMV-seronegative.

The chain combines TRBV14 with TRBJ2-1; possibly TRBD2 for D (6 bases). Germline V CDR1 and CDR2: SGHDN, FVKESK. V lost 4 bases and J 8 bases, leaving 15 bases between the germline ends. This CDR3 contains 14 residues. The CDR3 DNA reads TGTGCCAGCAGCCGGCGAGCGGGTCGAGATGAGCAGTTCTTC. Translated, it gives CASSRRAGRDEQFF.

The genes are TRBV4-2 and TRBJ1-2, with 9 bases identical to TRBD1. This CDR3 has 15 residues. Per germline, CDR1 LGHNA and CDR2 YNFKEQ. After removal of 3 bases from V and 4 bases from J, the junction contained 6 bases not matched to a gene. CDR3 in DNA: TGTGCCAGCAGCCAGTCCGGGACAGGGTCCTATGGCTACACCTTC. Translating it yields CASSQSGTGSYGYTF.

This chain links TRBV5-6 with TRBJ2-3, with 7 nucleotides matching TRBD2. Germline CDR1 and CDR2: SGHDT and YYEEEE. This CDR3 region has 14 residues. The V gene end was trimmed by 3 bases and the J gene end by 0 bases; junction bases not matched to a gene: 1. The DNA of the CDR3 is TGTGCCAGCAGCTGGGGGGGGAGCACAGATACGCAGTATTTT. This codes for CASSWGGSTDTQYF.

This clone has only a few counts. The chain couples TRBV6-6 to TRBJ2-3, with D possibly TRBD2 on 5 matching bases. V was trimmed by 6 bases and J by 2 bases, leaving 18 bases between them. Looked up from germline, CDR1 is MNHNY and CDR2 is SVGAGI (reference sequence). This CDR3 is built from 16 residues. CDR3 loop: CASRPPDRRFTDTQYF. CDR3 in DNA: TGTGCCAGCAGGCCCCCCGATAGGAGGTTCACAGATACGCAGTATTTT.

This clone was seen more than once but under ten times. This CDR3 is CASSKSTGANYGYTF. The CDR3 DNA reads TGTGCCAGCAGTAAATCGACAGGAGCTAACTATGGCTACACCTTC. The chain links TRBV27 to TRBJ1-2; perhaps TRBD1 as D (6 bases). Germline values: CDR1 MNHEY, CDR2 SMNVEV (reference sequence). V was trimmed by 5 bases and J by 0 bases, leaving 13 bases between them. This CDR3 has 15 residues.

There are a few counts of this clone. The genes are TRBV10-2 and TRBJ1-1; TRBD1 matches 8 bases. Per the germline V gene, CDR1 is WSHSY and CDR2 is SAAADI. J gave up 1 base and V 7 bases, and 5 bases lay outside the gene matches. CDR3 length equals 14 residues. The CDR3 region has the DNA TGCGCCAGCACCAACGGACAGGGGAACACTGAAGCTTTCTTT. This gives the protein CASTNGQGNTEAFF.

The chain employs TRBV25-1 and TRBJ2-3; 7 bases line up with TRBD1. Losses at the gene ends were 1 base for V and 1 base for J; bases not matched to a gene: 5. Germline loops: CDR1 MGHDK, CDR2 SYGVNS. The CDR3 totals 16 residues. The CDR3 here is CASSEWTGGGTDTQYF. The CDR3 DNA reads TGTGCCAGCAGTGAATGGACAGGCGGTGGCACAGATACGCAGTATTTT.

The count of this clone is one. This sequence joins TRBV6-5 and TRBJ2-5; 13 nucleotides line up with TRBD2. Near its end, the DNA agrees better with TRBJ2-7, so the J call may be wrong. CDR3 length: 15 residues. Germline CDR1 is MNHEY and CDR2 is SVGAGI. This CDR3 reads CASSGTSGALGEQYF. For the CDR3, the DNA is TGTGCCAGCAGTGGGACTAGCGGGGCCTTGGGCGAGCAGTACTTC.

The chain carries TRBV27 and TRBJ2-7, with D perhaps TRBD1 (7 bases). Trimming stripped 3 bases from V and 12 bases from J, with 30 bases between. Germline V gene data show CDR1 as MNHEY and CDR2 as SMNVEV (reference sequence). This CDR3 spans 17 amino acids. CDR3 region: CASSFKGVEGQRGVRYF. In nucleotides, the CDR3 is TGTGCCAGCAGTTTTAAGGGGGTGGAGGGACAGCGCGGTGTTCGGTACTTC.

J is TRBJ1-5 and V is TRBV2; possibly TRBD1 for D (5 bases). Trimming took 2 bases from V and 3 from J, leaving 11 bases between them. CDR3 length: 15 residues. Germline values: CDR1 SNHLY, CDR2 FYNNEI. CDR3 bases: TGTGCCAGCAGTGAACAGGGTCAGGTCAATCAGCCCCAGCATTTT. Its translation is CASSEQGQVNQPQHF.

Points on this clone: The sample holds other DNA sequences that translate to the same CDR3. CDR3: CASKGASYEQYF. CDR3 coding DNA: TGTGCCAGCAAGGGGGCGTCCTACGAGCAGTACTTC. The rearrangement joins TRBV27 to TRBJ2-7; 7 nucleotides line up with TRBD1. Germline-derived CDR1 and CDR2 are MNHEY and SMNVEV (reference sequence). After removal of 7 bases from V and 1 base from J, the junction contained 1 base not matched to a gene. CDR3 length: 12 residues.

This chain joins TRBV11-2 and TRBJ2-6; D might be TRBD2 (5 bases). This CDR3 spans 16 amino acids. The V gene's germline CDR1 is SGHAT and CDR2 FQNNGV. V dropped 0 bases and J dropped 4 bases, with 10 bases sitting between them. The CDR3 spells CASSLERGYGANVLTF. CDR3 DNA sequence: TGTGCCAGCAGCTTAGAAAGAGGGTACGGGGCCAACGTCCTGACTTTC. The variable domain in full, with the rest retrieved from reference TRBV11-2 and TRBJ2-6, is EAGVAQSPRYKIIEKRQSVAFWCNPISGHATLYWYQQILGQGPKLLIQFQNNGVVDDSQLPKDRFSAERLKGVDSTLKIQPAKLEDSAVYLCASSLERGYGANVLTFGAGSRLTVL.

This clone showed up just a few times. Here the CDR3 DNA reads TGTGCCAGCAGTAGACAGGAAGAAGATGGCTACACCTTC. It translates to CASSRQEEDGYTF. The rearrangement uses TRBV9 and TRBJ1-2, with a weak D call TRBD1 (6 bases). Germline CDR1 is SGDLS and CDR2 is YYNGEE. The CDR3 is 13 amino acids. V gave up 5 bases and J gave up 6 bases, with 14 bases separating them.

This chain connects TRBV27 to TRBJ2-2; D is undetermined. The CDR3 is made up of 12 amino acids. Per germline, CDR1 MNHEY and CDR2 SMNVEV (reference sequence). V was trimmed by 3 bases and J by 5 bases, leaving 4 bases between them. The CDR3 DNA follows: TGTGCCAGCAGTTTGAGGACCGGGGAGCTGTTTTTT. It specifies CASSLRTGELFF.

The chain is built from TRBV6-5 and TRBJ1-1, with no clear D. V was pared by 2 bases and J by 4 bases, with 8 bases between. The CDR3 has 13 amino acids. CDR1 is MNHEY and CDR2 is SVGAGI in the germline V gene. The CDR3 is CASSYGSRTEAFF. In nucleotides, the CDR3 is TGTGCCAGCAGTTACGGTAGCCGCACTGAAGCTTTCTTT.

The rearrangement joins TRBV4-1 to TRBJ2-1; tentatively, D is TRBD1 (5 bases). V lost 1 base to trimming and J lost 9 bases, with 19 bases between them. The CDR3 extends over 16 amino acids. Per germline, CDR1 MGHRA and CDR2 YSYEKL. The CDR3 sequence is CASSQAPQTGGREQFF. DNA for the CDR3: TGCGCCAGCAGCCAAGCCCCACAAACAGGTGGACGTGAGCAGTTCTTC.

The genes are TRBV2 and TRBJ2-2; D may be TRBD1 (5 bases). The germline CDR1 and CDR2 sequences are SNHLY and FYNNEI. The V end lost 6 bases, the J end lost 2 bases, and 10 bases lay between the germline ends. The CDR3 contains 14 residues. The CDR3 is CASRYDRNTGELFF. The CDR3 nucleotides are TGTGCCAGCAGATATGACAGAAACACCGGGGAGCTGTTTTTT.

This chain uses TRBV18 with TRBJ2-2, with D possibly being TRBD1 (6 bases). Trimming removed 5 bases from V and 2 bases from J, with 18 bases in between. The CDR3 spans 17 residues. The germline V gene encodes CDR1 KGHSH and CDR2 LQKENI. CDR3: CASSAATRTANTGELFF. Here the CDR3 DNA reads TGTGCCAGCTCAGCCGCGACGAGGACAGCTAACACCGGGGAGCTGTTTTTT. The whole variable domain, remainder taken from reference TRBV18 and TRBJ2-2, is NAGVMQNPRHLVRRRGQEARLRCSPMKGHSHVYWYRQLPEEGLKFMVYLQKENIIDESGMPKERFSAEFPKEGPSILRIQQVVRGDSAAYFCASSAATRTANTGELFFGEGSRLTVL.

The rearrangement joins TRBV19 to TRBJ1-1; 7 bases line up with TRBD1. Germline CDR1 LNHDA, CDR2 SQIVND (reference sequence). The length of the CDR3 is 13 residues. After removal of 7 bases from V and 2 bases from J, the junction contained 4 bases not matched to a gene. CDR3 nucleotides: TGTGCCAGTAACCGACAGGGCAACACTGAAGCTTTCTTT. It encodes CASNRQGNTEAFF.

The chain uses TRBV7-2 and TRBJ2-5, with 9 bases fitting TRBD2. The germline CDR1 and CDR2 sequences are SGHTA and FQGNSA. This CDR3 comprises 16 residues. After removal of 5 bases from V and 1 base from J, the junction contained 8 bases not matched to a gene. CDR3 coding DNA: TGTGCCAGCAGCCCCCGCCAGCGGGGGGCCCAAGAGACCCAGTACTTC. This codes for CASSPRQRGAQETQYF. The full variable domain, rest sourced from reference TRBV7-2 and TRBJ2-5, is GAGVSQSPSNKVTEKGKDVELRCDPISGHTALYWYRQSLGQGLEFLIYFQGNSAPDKSGLPSDRFSAERTGGSVSTLTIQRTQQEDSAVYLCASSPRQRGAQETQYFGPGTRLLVL.

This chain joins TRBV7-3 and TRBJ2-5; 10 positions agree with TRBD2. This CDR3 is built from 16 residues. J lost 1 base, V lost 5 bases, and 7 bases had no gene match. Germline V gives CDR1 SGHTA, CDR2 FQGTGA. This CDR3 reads CASSLGASGGQETQYF. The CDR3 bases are TGTGCCAGCAGCCTAGGGGCTAGCGGGGGCCAAGAGACCCAGTACTTC.